This passage covers 15 T cell receptor beta chains from one sample sequenced in a study of cytomegalovirus exposure and HLA in healthy donors. PCR used 60 Vbeta primers and 13 Jbeta primers. Assay used: immunoSEQ multiplex PCR; TCRdb lists only in-frame clones, some missing. The sample records 170,000 or so clones, about 80% being singletons. Sequences were obtained from PBMCs. The source of these receptors is a woman aged 30 to 39 in good health and CMV-seropositive.

The chain couples TRBV27 to TRBJ1-1, with a weak D call TRBD1 (6 bases). V lost 4 bases, J lost 7 bases, and 13 bases lay in between. CDR3 length equals 13 residues. Germline V gene sequence: CDR1 MNHEY, CDR2 SMNVEV (reference sequence). CDR3: CASSSLTGIEAFF. CDR3 DNA: TGTGCCAGCAGTTCTCTAACAGGGATTGAAGCTTTCTTT.

The chain has TRBV7-9 and TRBJ1-5; unclear D gene. This CDR3 contains 13 residues. Germline V gene sequence: CDR1 SEHNR, CDR2 FQNEAQ (reference sequence). The V end lost 5 bases, the J end lost 5 bases, and 10 bases lay between the germline ends. DNA for the CDR3: TGTGCCAGCAGCGGCGGATCTTATCAGCCCCAGCATTTT. This translates into CASSGGSYQPQHF.

The chain carries TRBV5-1 and TRBJ2-3; weak D call: TRBD1 (6 bases). Per germline, CDR1 SGHRS and CDR2 YFSETQ. The CDR3 has 15 amino acids. With 5 bases removed from V and 6 bases from J, the gap between germline ends came to 19 bases. The CDR3 bases are TGCGCCAGCAGTCCAAGGGCAGGGGATTCGGATACGCAGTATTTT. Residues: CASSPRAGDSDTQYF.

This clone was counted a few times. The gene calls are TRBV25-1 and TRBJ1-3; D is uncertain. The CDR3 is 12 amino acids. The germline V and J ends were trimmed by 7 bases and 3 bases, with 7 bases remaining between them. Germline CDR1 and CDR2: MGHDK and SYGVNS. CDR3 loop: CASNGIGNTIYF. CDR3 in DNA: TGTGCCAGCAACGGTATTGGAAACACCATATATTTT. Drawing the rest from reference TRBV25-1 and TRBJ1-3, the complete variable domain is EADIYQTPRYLVIGTGKKITLECSQTMGHDKMYWYQQDPGMELHLIHYSYGVNSTEKGDLSSESTVSRIRTEHFPLTLESARPSHTSQYLCASNGIGNTIYFGEGSWLTVV.

The chain carries TRBV7-9 and TRBJ2-5, with 8 bases that match TRBD2. J gave up 5 bases and V 2 bases, and 10 bases lay outside the gene matches. The germline gives CDR1 SEHNR, CDR2 FQNEAQ (reference sequence). The CDR3 extends over 16 amino acids. CDR3 protein: CASSLIGAGRVETQYF. The CDR3 DNA is TGTGCCAGCAGCTTAATCGGTGCCGGGAGGGTGGAGACCCAGTACTTC.

Details on this clone: Other nucleotide sequences from this sample produce the same CDR3. Written as DNA, the CDR3 is TGCGCCAGCAGCCAAGAAGGGGGACAGGGTTATCAGCCCCAGCATTTT. This encodes CASSQEGGQGYQPQHF. The chain combines TRBV4-1 with TRBJ1-5; TRBD1 aligns across 9 bases. CDR3 size: 16 residues. Germline CDR1 MGHRA, CDR2 YSYEKL. V shed 0 bases and J 5 bases; nucleotides not matched to a gene: 5.

This clone is a singleton in its sample. The chain has TRBV19 and TRBJ2-7; TRBD1 matches at 9 bases. Per the germline V gene, CDR1 is LNHDA and CDR2 is SQIVND (reference sequence). V lost 4 bases, J lost 6 bases, and 7 bases stayed unmatched. The CDR3 contains 14 residues. CDR3 nucleotides: TGTGCCAGTAGTACGGGGACAGGGCGGGTCGAGCAGTACTTC. This encodes CASSTGTGRVEQYF.

This clone showed up just once. The genes are TRBV7-6 and TRBJ2-5; 10 positions agree with TRBD1. V trimming: 5 bases; J trimming: 5 bases; junction bases outside the gene matches: 5. This CDR3 has 14 amino acids. The germline V gene encodes CDR1 SGHVS and CDR2 FNYEAQ. CDR3 DNA sequence: TGTGCCAGCAGCCCAGGACAGGGGGGTGAGACCCAGTACTTC. Amino acid sequence: CASSPGQGGETQYF.

The rearrangement links TRBV27 to TRBJ2-7; 8 nucleotides match TRBD2. The CDR3 runs to 15 residues. Germline V gene lookup returns CDR1 MNHEY and CDR2 SMNVEV (reference sequence). After removal of 6 bases from V and 0 bases from J, the junction contained 7 bases not matched to a gene. The CDR3 sequence: CASRGSGIPSYEQYF. CDR3 DNA: TGTGCCAGCAGAGGTAGCGGGATACCCTCCTACGAGCAGTACTTC.

The genes are TRBV5-6 and TRBJ2-7; D is ambiguous. This CDR3 spans 14 amino acids. Trimming took 1 base from V and 0 from J, leaving 8 bases between them. Germline V gene lookup returns CDR1 SGHDT and CDR2 YYEEEE. The CDR3 here is CASSLLRSSYEQYF. The CDR3, as DNA: TGTGCCAGCAGCTTGTTGCGGAGCTCCTACGAGCAGTACTTC.

The CDR3 DNA reads as TGTGCCAGCAGTTATAGCGGGAGTGGGTGGGACGAGCAGTACTTC. Residues: CASSYSGSGWDEQYF. The chain carries TRBV6-5 and TRBJ2-7; TRBD2 agrees at 9 bases. The CDR3 has 15 residues. CDR1 MNHEY and CDR2 SVGAGI come from the germline V gene. The V and J ends lost 3 bases and 5 bases, in that order; junction bases with no gene match: 8.

The rearrangement links TRBV27 to TRBJ2-5, with D uncertain. Trimming removed 0 bases at V and 0 bases at J, with 14 bases between. The CDR3 is 17 amino acids. From germline, CDR1 is MNHEY and CDR2 SMNVEV (reference sequence). The CDR3 nucleotides read TGTGCCAGCAGTTTATCGGATAGCCATAGCTACCAAGAGACCCAGTACTTC. It encodes CASSLSDSHSYQETQYF.

V and J are TRBV7-2 and TRBJ2-1; 8 bases map to TRBD1. V trimming: 5 bases; J trimming: 2 bases; junction bases outside the gene matches: 5. The CDR3 has 15 amino acids. The germline V gene encodes CDR1 SGHTA and CDR2 FQGNSA. The CDR3 DNA reads as TGTGCCAGCAGCACCCAGGGGGCAACCTACAATGAGCAGTTCTTC. Protein sequence: CASSTQGATYNEQFF.

This chain joins TRBV9 and TRBJ2-3; D is ambiguous. Germline CDR1 SGDLS, CDR2 YYNGEE. The CDR3 has 15 residues. V lost 0 bases and J 1 base, leaving 9 bases between the germline ends. The chain's CDR3 is CASSVGASGTDTQYF. The DNA of the CDR3 is TGTGCCAGCAGCGTAGGAGCAAGCGGCACAGATACGCAGTATTTT.

The CDR3 nucleotides read TGTGCCAGCGTCCGGTTAAGTGCGTCTGAAGCTTTCTTT. It codes for CASVRLSASEAFF. V usage is TRBV6-1 and J usage is TRBJ1-1; D ambiguous. This CDR3 is 13 amino acids long. Trimming shortened V by 8 bases and J by 6 bases, and 16 bases separated the two germline ends. Germline assignment: CDR1 MNHNS and CDR2 SASEGT.